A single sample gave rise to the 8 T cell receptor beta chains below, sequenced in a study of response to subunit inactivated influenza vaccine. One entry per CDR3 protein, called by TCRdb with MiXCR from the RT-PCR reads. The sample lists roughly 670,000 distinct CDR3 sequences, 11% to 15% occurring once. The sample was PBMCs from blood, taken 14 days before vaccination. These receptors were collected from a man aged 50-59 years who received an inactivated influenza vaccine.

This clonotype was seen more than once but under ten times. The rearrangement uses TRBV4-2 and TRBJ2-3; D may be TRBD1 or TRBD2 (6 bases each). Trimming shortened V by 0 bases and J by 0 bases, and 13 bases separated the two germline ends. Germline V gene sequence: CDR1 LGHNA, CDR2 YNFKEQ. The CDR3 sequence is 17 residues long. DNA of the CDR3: TGTGCCAGCAGCCAAGATGCTGGGGGGCAGAGCACAGATACGCAGTATTTT. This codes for CASSQDAGGQSTDTQYF.

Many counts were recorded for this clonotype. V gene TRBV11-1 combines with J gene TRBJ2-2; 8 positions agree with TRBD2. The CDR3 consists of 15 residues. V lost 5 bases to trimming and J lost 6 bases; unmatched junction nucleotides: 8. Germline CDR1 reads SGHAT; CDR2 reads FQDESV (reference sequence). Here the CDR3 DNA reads TGTGCCAGCAGCCTTAGCGGGACTTATCCCGGGGAGCTGTTTTTT. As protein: CASSLSGTYPGELFF.

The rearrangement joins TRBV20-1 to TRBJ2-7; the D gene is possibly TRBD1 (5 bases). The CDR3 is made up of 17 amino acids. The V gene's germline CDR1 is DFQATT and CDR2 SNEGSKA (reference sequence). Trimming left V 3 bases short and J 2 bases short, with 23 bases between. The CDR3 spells CSARLIRGDPGTYEQYF. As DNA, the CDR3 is TGCAGTGCTAGGTTGATAAGGGGCGACCCAGGGACCTACGAGCAGTACTTC.

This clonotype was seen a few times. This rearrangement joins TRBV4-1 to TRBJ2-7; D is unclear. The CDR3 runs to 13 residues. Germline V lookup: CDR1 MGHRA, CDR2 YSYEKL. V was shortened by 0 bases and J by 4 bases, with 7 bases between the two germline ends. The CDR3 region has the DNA TGCGCCAGCAGCCAAGAAGCGTGGTACGAGCAGTACTTC. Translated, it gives CASSQEAWYEQYF.

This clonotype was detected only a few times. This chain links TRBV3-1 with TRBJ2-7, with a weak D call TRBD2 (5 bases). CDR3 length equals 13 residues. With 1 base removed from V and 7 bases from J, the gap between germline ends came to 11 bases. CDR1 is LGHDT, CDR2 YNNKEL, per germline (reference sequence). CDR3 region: CASSQVSGVEQYF. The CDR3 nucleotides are TGTGCCAGCAGCCAAGTCAGCGGAGTAGAGCAGTACTTC.

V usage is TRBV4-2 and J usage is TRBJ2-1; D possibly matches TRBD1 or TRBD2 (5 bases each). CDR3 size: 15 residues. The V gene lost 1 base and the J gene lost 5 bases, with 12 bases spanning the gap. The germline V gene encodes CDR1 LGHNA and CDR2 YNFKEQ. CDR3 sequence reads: CASSQGSGANNEQFF. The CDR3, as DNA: TGTGCCAGCAGCCAAGGGTCCGGGGCTAACAATGAGCAGTTCTTC.

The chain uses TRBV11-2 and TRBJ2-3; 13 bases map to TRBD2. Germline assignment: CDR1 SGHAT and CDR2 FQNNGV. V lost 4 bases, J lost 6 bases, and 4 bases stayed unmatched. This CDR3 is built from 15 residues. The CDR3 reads CASSSATSGGDTQYF. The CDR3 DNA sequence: TGTGCCAGCAGCTCCGCGACTAGCGGGGGGGATACGCAGTATTTT.

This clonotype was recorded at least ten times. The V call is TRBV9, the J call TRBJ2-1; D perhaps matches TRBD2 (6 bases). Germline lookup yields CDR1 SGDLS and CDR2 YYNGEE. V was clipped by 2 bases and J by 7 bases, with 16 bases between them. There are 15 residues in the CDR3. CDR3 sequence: CASSVGGTQQNEQFF. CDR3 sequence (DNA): TGTGCCAGCAGCGTTGGGGGGACTCAACAAAATGAGCAGTTCTTC.